This TCR beta chain is from a study of yellow fever vaccine responses in identical twins. Study results and caveats: Twins' vaccine T cell response reportedly seemed partly convergent, partly personalized.

MiXCR was run by TCRdb on the RT-PCR reads, yielding one entry per CDR3 protein. This repertoire shows about 18,000 distinct CDR3 sequences, about 61% found once; its top ten account for more than 7%. A note on this clonotype: Its antigen remains unidentified.

The length of the CDR3 is 14 residues. CDR1 is MDHEN and CDR2 is SYDVKM in the germline V gene. Trimming pared 5 bases from V and 8 bases from J, leaving 18 bases between. The TCR sequence derives from a young woman who received the yellow fever vaccine. The source was T cells from blood (PBMCs), unsorted or a sorted subset (not recorded which), collected before or after yellow fever vaccination (not recorded which). The chain employs TRBV28 and TRBJ1-2, with a weak D call TRBD1 (5 bases). The CDR3 protein is CASSLSSGIWGYTF. DNA for the CDR3: TGTGCCAGCAGTCTATCCTCAGGGATTTGGGGCTACACCTTC.